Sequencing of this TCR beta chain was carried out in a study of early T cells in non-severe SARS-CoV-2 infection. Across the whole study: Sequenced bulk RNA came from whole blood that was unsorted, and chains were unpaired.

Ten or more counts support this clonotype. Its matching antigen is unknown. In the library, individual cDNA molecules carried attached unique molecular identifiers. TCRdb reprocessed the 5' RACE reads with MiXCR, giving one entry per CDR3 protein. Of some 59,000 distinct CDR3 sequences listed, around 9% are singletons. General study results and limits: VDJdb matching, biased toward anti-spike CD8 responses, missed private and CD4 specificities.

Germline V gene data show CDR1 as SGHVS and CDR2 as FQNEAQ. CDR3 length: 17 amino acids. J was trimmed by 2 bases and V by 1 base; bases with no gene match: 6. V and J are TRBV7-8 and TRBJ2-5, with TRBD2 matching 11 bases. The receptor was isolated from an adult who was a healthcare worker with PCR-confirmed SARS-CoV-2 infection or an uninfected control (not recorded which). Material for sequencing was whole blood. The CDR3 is CASSLDLAGGLQETQYF. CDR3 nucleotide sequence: TGTGCCAGCAGCTTAGATCTAGCGGGGGGCTTACAAGAGACCCAGTACTTC.